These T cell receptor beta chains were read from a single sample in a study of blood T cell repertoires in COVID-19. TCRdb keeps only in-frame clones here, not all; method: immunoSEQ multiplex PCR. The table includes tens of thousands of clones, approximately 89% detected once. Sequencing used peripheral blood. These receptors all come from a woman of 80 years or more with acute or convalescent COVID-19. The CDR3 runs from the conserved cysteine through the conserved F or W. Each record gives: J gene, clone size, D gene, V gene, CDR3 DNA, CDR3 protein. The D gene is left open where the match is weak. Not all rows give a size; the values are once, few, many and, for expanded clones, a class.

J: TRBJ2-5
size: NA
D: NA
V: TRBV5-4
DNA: TGTGCCAGCAGCCTGGGCGTACAAGAGACCCAGTACTTC
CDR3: CASSLGVQETQYF

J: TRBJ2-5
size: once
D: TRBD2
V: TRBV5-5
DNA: TGTGCCAGCAGAAGGCGTGGAACTAGCGCATTTCAAGAGACCCAGTACTTC
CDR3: CASRRRGTSAFQETQYF

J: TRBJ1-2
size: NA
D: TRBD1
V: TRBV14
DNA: TGTGCCAGCAGCCCCCGGACAGGGGACGGCTACACCTTC
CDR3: CASSPRTGDGYTF

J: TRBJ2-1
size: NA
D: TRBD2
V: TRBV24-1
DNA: TGTGCCACCAGCGGGGGGGGTAGCGGGAAGGATGAGCAGTTCTTC
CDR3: CATSGGGSGKDEQFF

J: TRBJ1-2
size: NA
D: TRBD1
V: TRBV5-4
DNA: TGTGCCAGCAGCACGACAGGGGATGGCTACACCTTC
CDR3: CASSTTGDGYTF

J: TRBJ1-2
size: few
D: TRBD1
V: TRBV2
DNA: TGTGCCAGCAGTGTAACAGGGGTGGGGAAGGGCTACACCTTC
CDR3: CASSVTGVGKGYTF

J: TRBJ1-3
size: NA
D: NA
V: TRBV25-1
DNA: TGTGCCAGCAGTGAACCGGGGGCTGGAAACACCATATATTTT
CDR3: CASSEPGAGNTIYF

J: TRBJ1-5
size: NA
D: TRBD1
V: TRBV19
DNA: TGTGCCAGTAGTACCCAGGGGACAGGCAATCAGCCCCAGCATTTT
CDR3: CASSTQGTGNQPQHF

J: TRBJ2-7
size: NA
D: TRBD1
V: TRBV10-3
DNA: TGTGCCATCAGTGAACAGGGGGCCAACGAGCAGTACTTC
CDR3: CAISEQGANEQYF

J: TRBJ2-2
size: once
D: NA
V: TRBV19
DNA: TGTGCCAGTAGTATAGATTCTCCGGGGATCAACACCGGGGAGCTGTTTTTT
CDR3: CASSIDSPGINTGELFF

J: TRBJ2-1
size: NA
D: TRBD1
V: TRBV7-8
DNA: TGTGCCAGCAGCCGCGACAGGGTGAATGAGCAGTTCTTC
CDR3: CASSRDRVNEQFF

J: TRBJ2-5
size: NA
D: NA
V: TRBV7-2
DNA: TGTGCCAGCAGCTATCGACAGGAAAGGGAGACCCAGTACTTC
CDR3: CASSYRQERETQYF

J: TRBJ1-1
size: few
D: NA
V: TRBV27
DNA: TGTGCCAGCCGTAAAGGGGCTACCATCCCTGAAGCTTTCTTT
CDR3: CASRKGATIPEAFF

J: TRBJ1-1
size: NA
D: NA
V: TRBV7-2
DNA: TGTGCCAGCAGCTTAGCGCGGGGCACTGAAGCTTTCTTT
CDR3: CASSLARGTEAFF

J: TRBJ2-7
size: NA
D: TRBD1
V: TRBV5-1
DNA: TGCGCCAGCAGCCCAGGGACAGGGGAGCCCTACGAGCAGTACTTC
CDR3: CASSPGTGEPYEQYF

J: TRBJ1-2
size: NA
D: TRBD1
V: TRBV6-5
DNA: TGTGCCAGCAGTCTACAGGGGAACTATGGCTACACCTTC
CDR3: CASSLQGNYGYTF

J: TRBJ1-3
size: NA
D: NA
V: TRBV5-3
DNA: TGTGCCAGAAGCTCGACAGAGCGCTCTGGAAACACCATATATTTT
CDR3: CARSSTERSGNTIYF

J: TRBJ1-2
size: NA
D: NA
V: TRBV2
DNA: TGTGCCAGCAGTTCGGACAAATATGGCTACACCTTC
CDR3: CASSSDKYGYTF

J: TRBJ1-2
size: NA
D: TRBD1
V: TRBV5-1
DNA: TGCGCCAGCAGCTCAGGACAGGTCGAGTATGGCTACACCTTC
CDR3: CASSSGQVEYGYTF

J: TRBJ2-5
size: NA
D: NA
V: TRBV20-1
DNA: TGCAGTGCTAGTAGGGGGAGCGGTGGAGAGACCCAGTACTTC
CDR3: CSASRGSGGETQYF

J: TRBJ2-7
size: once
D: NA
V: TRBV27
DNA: TGTGCCACCACCACAGGCACCTCCGGCGAGCAGTACTTC
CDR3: CATTTGTSGEQYF

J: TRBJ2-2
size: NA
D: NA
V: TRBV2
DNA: TGTGCCAGCAGGCCCAGGGGAGGGAGCACCGGGGAGCTGTTTTTT
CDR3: CASRPRGGSTGELFF

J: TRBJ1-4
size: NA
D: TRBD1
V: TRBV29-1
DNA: TGCAGCGTTGAAGATCCGGGACAGGGGCGGGGGAAACTGTTTTTT
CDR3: CSVEDPGQGRGKLFF

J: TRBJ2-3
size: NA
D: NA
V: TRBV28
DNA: TGTGCCAGCAGTCCGTCCCCCGGAGCGGGCCTCACAGATACGCAGTATTTT
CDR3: CASSPSPGAGLTDTQYF

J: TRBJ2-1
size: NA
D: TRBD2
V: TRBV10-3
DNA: TGTGCCCTCGGCTCGTTTGGCGGGAGGACTCACAATGAGCAGTTCTTC
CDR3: CALGSFGGRTHNEQFF

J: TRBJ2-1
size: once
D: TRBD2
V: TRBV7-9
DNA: TGTGCCAGCAGCTTAGCTAGCGGGGGGAGCTCCTACAATGAGCAGTTCTTC
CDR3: CASSLASGGSSYNEQFF

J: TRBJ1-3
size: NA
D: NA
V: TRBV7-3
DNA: TGTGCCAGCAGCTTAGATAGGGGGACCGGAAACACCATATATTTT
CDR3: CASSLDRGTGNTIYF

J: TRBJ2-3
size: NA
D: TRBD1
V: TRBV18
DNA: TGTGCCAGCTCACCTGGACAGGGGGTTAACACGGATACGCAGTATTTT
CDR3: CASSPGQGVNTDTQYF

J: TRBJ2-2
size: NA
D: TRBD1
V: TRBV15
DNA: TGTGCCACCACTCGGACAGGACGGGGCACCGGGGAGCTGTTTTTT
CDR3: CATTRTGRGTGELFF

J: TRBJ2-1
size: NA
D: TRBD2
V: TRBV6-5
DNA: TGTGCCAGCAGTTACTCGACTAGCGGGAGGGTCCAGCAGTTCTTC
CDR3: CASSYSTSGRVQQFF

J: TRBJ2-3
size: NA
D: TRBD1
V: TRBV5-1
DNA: TGCGCCAGCAGCTTGTGGGGGACAGGGGGAACTAGCACAGATACGCAGTATTTT
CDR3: CASSLWGTGGTSTDTQYF

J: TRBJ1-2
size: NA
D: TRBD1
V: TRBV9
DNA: TGTGCCAGCAGCCCTTCTCTACAGGGGAATGGCTACACCTTC
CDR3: CASSPSLQGNGYTF